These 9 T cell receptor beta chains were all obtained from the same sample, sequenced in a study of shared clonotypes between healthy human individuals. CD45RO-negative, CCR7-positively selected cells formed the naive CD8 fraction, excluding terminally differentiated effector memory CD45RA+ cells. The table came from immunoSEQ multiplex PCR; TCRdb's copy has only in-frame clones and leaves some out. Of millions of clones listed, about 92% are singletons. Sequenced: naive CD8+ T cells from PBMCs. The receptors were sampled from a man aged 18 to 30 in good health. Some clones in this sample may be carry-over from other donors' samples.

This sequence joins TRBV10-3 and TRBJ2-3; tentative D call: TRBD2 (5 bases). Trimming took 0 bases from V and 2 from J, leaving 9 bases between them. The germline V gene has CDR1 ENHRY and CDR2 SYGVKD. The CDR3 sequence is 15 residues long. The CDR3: CAISESEASTDTQYF. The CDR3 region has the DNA TGTGCCATCAGTGAGTCGGAGGCGTCCACAGATACGCAGTATTTT.

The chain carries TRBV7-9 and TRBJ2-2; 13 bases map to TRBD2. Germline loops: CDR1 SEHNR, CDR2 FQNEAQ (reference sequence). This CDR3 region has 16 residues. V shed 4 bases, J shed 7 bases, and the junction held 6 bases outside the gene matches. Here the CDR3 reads CASSSTSGRAVGELFF. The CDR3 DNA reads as TGTGCCAGCAGCTCTACTAGCGGGAGGGCCGTCGGGGAGCTGTTTTTT.

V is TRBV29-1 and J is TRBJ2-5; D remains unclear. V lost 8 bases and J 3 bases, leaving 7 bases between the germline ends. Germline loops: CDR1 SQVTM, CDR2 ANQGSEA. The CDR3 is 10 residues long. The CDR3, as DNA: TGCAGCAGCTCGGAAGAGACCCAGTACTTC. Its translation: CSSSEETQYF.

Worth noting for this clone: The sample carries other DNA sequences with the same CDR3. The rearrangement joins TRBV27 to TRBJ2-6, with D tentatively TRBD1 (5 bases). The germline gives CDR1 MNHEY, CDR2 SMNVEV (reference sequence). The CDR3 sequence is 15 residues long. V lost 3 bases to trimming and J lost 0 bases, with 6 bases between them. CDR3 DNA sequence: TGTGCCAGCAGTTTTACAGGCTCTGGGGCCAACGTCCTGACTTTC. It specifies CASSFTGSGANVLTF.

This CDR3 reads CASSLESGVGETQYF. CDR3 coding DNA: TGTGCCAGCAGCTTGGAATCGGGGGTGGGAGAGACCCAGTACTTC. The chain carries TRBV5-6 and TRBJ2-5; tentative D call: TRBD2 (6 bases). Germline CDR1 is SGHDT and CDR2 is YYEEEE. This CDR3 is 15 amino acids long. V lost 0 bases to trimming and J lost 4 bases, with 13 bases between them.

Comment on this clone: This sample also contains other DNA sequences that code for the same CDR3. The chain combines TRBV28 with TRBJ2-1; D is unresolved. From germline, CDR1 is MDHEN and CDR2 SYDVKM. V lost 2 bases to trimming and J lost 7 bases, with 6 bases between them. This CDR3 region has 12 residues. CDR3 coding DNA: TGTGCCAGCAGTTTAATGGGGAATGAGCAGTTCTTC. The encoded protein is CASSLMGNEQFF.

This CDR3 reads CASSLGGVEQFF. The CDR3 DNA sequence: TGTGCCAGCAGCTTAGGGGGGGTTGAGCAGTTCTTC. The V call is TRBV11-2, the J call TRBJ2-1, with a possible D match to TRBD2 (6 bases). Germline CDR1 reads SGHAT; CDR2 reads FQNNGV. V was clipped by 1 base and J by 9 bases, with 7 bases between them. There are 12 residues in the CDR3.

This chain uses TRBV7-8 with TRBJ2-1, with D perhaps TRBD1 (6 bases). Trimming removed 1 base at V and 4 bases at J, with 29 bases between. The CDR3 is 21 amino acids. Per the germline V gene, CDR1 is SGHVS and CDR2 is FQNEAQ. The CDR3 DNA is TGTGCCAGCAGCTTAGGAGTTATGATCCTGGGGAATCAGGGGACATACAATGAGCAGTTCTTC. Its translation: CASSLGVMILGNQGTYNEQFF.

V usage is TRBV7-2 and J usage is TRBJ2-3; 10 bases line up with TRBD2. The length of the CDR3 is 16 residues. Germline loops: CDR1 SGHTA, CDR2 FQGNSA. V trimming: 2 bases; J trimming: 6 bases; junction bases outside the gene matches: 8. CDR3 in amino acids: CASSLKGTSEWDTQYF. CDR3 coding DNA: TGTGCCAGCAGCTTAAAGGGGACTAGCGAATGGGATACGCAGTATTTT.